This TCR beta chain was identified during a study of T cell responses to AZD1222 COVID-19 vaccine. Notes on this clone: Its antigen is as yet unknown.

Study-wide findings and caveats: Among the donors, most were white British and more were female, and clonal diversity was possibly underestimated.

The CDR3 is 12 residues long. The germline CDR1 and CDR2 sequences are SGHVS and FQNEAQ. Trimming shortened V by 5 bases and J by 7 bases, and 11 bases separated the two germline ends. Clones were read by immunoSEQ multiplex PCR, and TCRdb kept only the in-frame ones, dropping some. In the table there are 150,000 to 180,000 clones, 85% to 95% of which are singletons. The V gene is TRBV7-8, the J gene TRBJ1-1; unclear D gene. Sequenced material: peripheral blood, taken 28 days after the second AZD1222 dose. This receptor was obtained from an adult who received the AZD1222 COVID-19 vaccine. CDR3 bases: TGTGCCAGCAGCGACTCAGGAATTGAAGCTTTCTTT. Its translation: CASSDSGIEAFF.